This TCR beta chain was captured in a study of cytomegalovirus exposure and HLA in healthy donors (dated by TCRdb to between 2016 and 2019). Regarding the research as a whole: According to an earlier analysis of several hundred of the donors, about 179 million T cells yielded roughly 110 million unique TCR beta sequences and approximately 280 Gb of sequence data. An early release that covered about 600 HLA-typed donors contained about 300 gigabases of sequencing data and around 80 million unique TCR sequences. Typing coverage differed by locus: A, B, C, DRB1 and DQB1 were typed in about 620-630 donors, DQA1 in approximately 520, DPA1 in 600 to 610, and DPB1 in 472. The study combined high-throughput TCR immunosequencing, statistical association of individual TCRs with disease status, and machine learning to predict cytomegalovirus infection status. Of the 300 to 500 genotyped donors, roughly 76% were placed in the genetic ancestry cluster associated with self-reported Caucasian donors. Among roughly 370 genotyped donors of the cohort, an average of around 240,000 unique TCR beta nucleotide sequences were sequenced per donor, about a sixth of them non-productive. In the later analysis, no new phenotypic data were used to find candidate immune exposures; instead, reliance was placed on TCR beta sequences and their occurrence across donors. The study used immunosequencing to profile the T cell repertoires of 666 subjects and linked those repertoires to cytomegalovirus serostatus. In a later analysis, previously published TCR beta repertoires from some 640 donors were re-analyzed and high-resolution HLA genotyping was added so that TCR occurrence patterns could be studied. Donor age, sex, ethnicity and CMV serostatus were compiled together with the repertoire data. A separate validation cohort of approximately 120 different subjects was used in addition to the approximately 670-subject first cohort. In an earlier analysis of roughly 540 of the donors, high-throughput TCR beta sequencing was used to judge whether each TCR beta V gene segment behaved as functional or pseudogenic. HLA typing included class I and class II loci at four-digit resolution. The study aimed to test whether cataloging public T cell receptors could reveal signatures of past pathogen exposure. Every discovery cohort repertoire had been produced on one sequencing platform. In a later genetic analysis, genome-wide SNP genotypes for about 55% of the roughly 700 donors were used, and that subset was treated as a discovery cohort. About five DR-DQ haplotypes were treated as single units for association and clustering because of strong linkage in the cohort.

The library was produced with the immunoSEQ multiplex PCR assay. The multiplex PCR relied on a mix of 60 forward primers for TCR Vbeta segments and 13 reverse primers for TCR Jbeta segments. The CDR3 region of rearranged TCR beta genes was amplified from genomic DNA with a multiplex PCR assay. Amplified TCR beta libraries were sequenced as 87-base-pair reads on the Illumina HiSeq System. Concerning the study's data processing: In a later analysis, some 80 million unique TCR beta chains were counted across the 500 to 850 repertoires, and around 10 million of these chains were shared by at least two donors. Raw reads were error-corrected and collapsed into unique sequences with a nearest-neighbor algorithm that merged closely related sequences to remove PCR and sequencing errors. CDR3 sequences were aligned to IMGT reference sequences to assign V, D and J gene segments. Each retained sequence needed at least a six-nucleotide match to both a V gene segment and a J gene segment. Rearrangements were classified as productive when the CDR3 lacked stop codons and remained in frame with V and J, and all other rearrangements were classified as non-productive. Following IMGT convention, CDR3 was defined as the stretch from the second conserved V-encoded cysteine to the conserved J-encoded phenylalanine. In an earlier analysis of 500 to 650 of the donors, sequences lacking an unambiguous match to a single V gene segment were excluded. In an earlier analysis of approximately 560 of the donors, a V segment was called functional when productive rearrangements were above 56.7%, and segregating when the standard deviation between donors exceeded 5%. A statistical classification framework was built for diagnosing cytomegalovirus status from the catalog of TCR beta chain sequences. A later analysis assigned V and J genes by comparing TCR nucleotide sequences with IMGT/GENE-DB human TR gene sequences. In a later analysis, CDR3 sequences and most-parsimonious VDJ recombination scenarios were assigned using the TCRdist pipeline. In a later analysis, every TCR beta chain was defined by the combination of its CDR3 amino acid sequence and its V-gene family, and reads without a unique V-gene family were dropped. In a later analysis, approximately 590 highly shared, low-generation-probability nucleotide sequences were removed to address suspected cross-contamination and a sequencing artifact. In a later analysis, a clonal expansion index was calculated for each public chain from normalized within-repertoire ranks of inferred template counts. In a later analysis, generation probabilities were computed with a VDJ recombination model fitted to out-of-frame rearrangements, and the resulting probabilities were checked against IGoR. Hypergeometric tests were used in a later analysis to score TCR-TCR, TCR-HLA and TCR-CMV co-occurrence, with a repertoire-size bias correction applied to the TCR pairs. A later analysis estimated false discovery rates by permuting HLA or CMV assignments 20 times. In a later analysis, co-occurring TCRs were grouped using DBSCAN, with TCRdist sequence similarity added in when clustering inside HLA-allele-positive subsets. Co-occurrence clustering excluded repertoires with fewer than 30,000 or more than 120,000 public chains, plus five with anomalous nucleotide sharing. Drawn from immuneACCESS, this table holds only the in-frame rearrangements with V and J called that TCRdb kept. Clones are partly lost; checked studies trace under half to an unresolved V gene and leave the rest unexplained. V and J calls and clone size follow that table, whereas D and trimming were derived from the DNA. The sample table shows 150,000 or so clones, and 82% are seen once. The top ten clonotypes cover roughly 3.2% of the sample.

With regard to this clone: Its antigen remains undetermined. At one of its ends the junction is not consistent with the germline gene, which may arise from a read error.

Broad study findings and their caveats: The earlier analysis of about 600 of the donors excluded roughly 17 rarely observed V segments, including chromosome 9 orphons, because counts were too low. Sequencing depth was assumed to be roughly uniform across donors in the presence/absence analyses, though that assumption may not hold. A later analysis found that HLA-associated TCR beta chains were more clonally expanded and had lower generation probabilities than equally common non-associated chains. In a later analysis, 16,951 TCR beta sequences were associated with specific HLA alleles at a false discovery rate of 0.05. A few of the identified cytomegalovirus-associated TCR beta chains were confirmed in vitro to be specific for cytomegalovirus antigens. For the cohort, immune exposure information was limited to CMV serostatus. A group of highly shared sequence variants was considered likely to be a technical artifact of the sequencing pipeline. This cohort had only TCR beta chains sequenced, and the lack of alpha or paired-chain data limited which features could be detected. In an earlier analysis of a few hundred of the donors, most TCR beta V segments were observed in productive rearrangements about 90% or about 30% of the time, broadly matching IMGT annotations. The authors suggested that the approach could potentially be extended to other disease states and immunological phenotypes. When HLA alleles, especially DR and DQ, strongly co-occurred, attributing TCR associations to individual alleles was difficult. In a later analysis, most CMV-associated TCR beta chains were found to appear HLA-restricted, with HLA associations seemingly driven largely by CMV exposure. Because HLA typing was missing for some donors at each locus, association tests included only the typed subset. The study listed 164 TCR beta chains as associated with cytomegalovirus. Because the 87-base-pair reads could not distinguish some IMGT-functional V segments, including TRBV6-2 and TRBV6-3, those segments were excluded. Most TCR sequences were seen in very few donors, while some public TCRs were found in many individuals. Several of the top co-occurrence clusters appeared to be linked to parvovirus B19, influenza, CMV and Epstein-Barr virus, according to a later analysis. In a later genetic analysis, fewer N-insertions in productive TCRs were reported among donors in an Asian-associated ancestry cluster than the roughly 700-donor mean. Correlated functional status among segregating V segments might reflect linkage disequilibrium, but an unknown experimental factor could not be ruled out. Cytomegalovirus status was reported to be diagnosed by the classifier with high specificity and sensitivity in both the original and validation cohorts. A further reported finding was that TCR beta sequences accurately predicted the HLA-A and HLA-B alleles for most subjects in the first cohort. A later genetic analysis associated a missense DCLRE1C variant with V-gene and J-gene trimming of TCR beta chains, and an independent cohort replicated the association. A later analysis found that TCR association rates varied across HLA loci, with DRB1 alleles showing the most associated TCRs and HLA-C alleles the fewest.

Sequences SSHAT (CDR1) and FNYEAQ (CDR2) are obtained from the germline V gene (reference sequence). The CDR3 holds 15 amino acids from the cysteine to the phenylalanine. The read is trimmed to its CDR3 DNA, 45 bases read in frame from base 1. The cohort comprised some 680 healthy bone marrow donors. At the time of sampling, every cohort member was nominally healthy, though immune exposures that went unrecorded were likely present. The donor tested CMV seropositive, placing the donor among the 250 to 350 seropositive members of the cohort. Each donor provided a peripheral blood sample, and peripheral blood mononuclear cells were used for TCR beta sequencing. The Qiagen DNeasy Blood Extraction Kit was used to extract genomic DNA from the blood cell samples.

The TCR comes from a man younger than 35 in good health and CMV-seropositive. This chain is built from TRBV7-7 and TRBJ2-2; 8 central nucleotides agree with TRBD2. The sample taken for sequencing was PBMCs. Here is the DNA: TGTGCTAGCAGCCCGGGGGGGGTTGATGCCGGGGAGCTGTTTTTT. It specifies CASSPGGVDAGELFF.